The entry that follows covers one TCR beta chain sequence. The junction departs from germline at one end; a sequencing error may be responsible. CDR3 and TCR beta VDJ profiling relied on a genomic DNA template. TCRdb passed the reads through MiXCR, listing each CDR3 protein once. The data hold 260,000 or so distinct CDR3 sequences, with about 80% observed a single time. These data originate in a study of CD8+CD57+ T cells in acquired aplastic anemia. Study details: Mean DNA quantity obtained from sorted CD4+ and CD8+ cells was 3 to 3.5 ug.

The CDR3 is made up of 13 amino acids. The germline CDR1 and CDR2 sequences are SGDLS and YYNGEE. The sequenced patients had an expansion of CD8+CD57+ cells seen by flow cytometry. Every one of the patients had aplastic anemia (severe, acquired). The chain couples TRBV9 to TRBJ2-3; tentatively, D is TRBD1 or TRBD2 (6 bases each). The material sequenced was sorted CD4+, CD8+, or CD8+CD57+ T cells (not recorded which) from PBMCs. The receptor was isolated from a human donor with aplastic anemia. The chain's CDR3 is CASSDGGAPKDDF. In nucleotides, the CDR3 is TGTGCCAGCAGCGACGGGGGCGCCCCGAAGGATGATTTT.